This T cell receptor beta chain was identified in a study of tumor-infiltrating lymphocytes in primary liver carcinoma. Overall study results and limits: The overlap of tumor-adjacent and tumor-blood pairs was smaller than that of tumor region pairs.

Co-extraction of both nucleic acids (RNA and DNA) used roughly 20-33 mg of unsorted bulk tissue. Sampling of each tumor involved five separate regions. TCR beta cDNA was made from roughly 500 ng total RNA with a constant-region primer. Libraries of TCR beta came from three nested multiplex PCR rounds with slightly modified ARM-PCR. TCRdb redid the calling of the multiplex PCR reads with MiXCR, one entry per CDR3 protein. This sample has 50,000 to 60,000 distinct CDR3 sequences, with around 82% found just once. Worth noting for this clonotype: Its target is unknown.

Sequencing used liver tumor tissue from sampling region 5. Subset meaning: tumor region T5, tumor centre. The sequence derives from a middle-aged man with primary liver carcinoma and hepatitis B virus infection.

CDR3 nucleotides: TGTACCAGCAGCTTAGTAGCCGGACCGAGCTATGGCTACACCTTC. It encodes CTSSLVAGPSYGYTF. This chain links TRBV7-2 with TRBJ1-2; D is undetermined. This CDR3 is 15 amino acids long. V lost 1 base and J lost 4, with 13 bases in between. Germline V gene data show CDR1 as SGHTA and CDR2 as FQGNSA.